This record concerns one TCR beta chain sequence. This clonotype has more than one count but fewer than ten. This clone's antigen is unknown. Base qualities are not at hand, and no much larger clone is one base apart. This sample is part of a study of blood T cells in healthy people across ages (dated by TCRdb to about 2015). Regarding the study in general: In model experiments, template switching captured roughly one uniquely barcoded TCR beta cDNA molecule for every two T cells. Using deep sequencing normalized with unique cDNA molecular identifiers, the study measured how TCR beta repertoire diversity changes with age. The donors were split into four age groups: young (average about 15 years), middle-aged (39), aged (roughly 65) and long-lived (roughly 88). To avoid experimental bias, donors of different ages were randomly spread across the sequencing lanes. Two additional independent replicas of 1 million unique cDNA reads from the same blood draw were analyzed for two donors (one aged 18 to 30 and one aged 80 or older). Results the study describes overall, beyond this receptor: Observed TCR beta diversity correlated strongly with the percentage of naive T cells measured by flow cytometry. Compared with the aged group, the long-lived group had more naive CD4+ T cells, fewer expanded clones and increased TCR diversity, a pattern suggesting age selection. Bulk unsorted PBMC profiling prevented conclusive comparison of naive and antigen-experienced compartments. Donor CMV infection status was unknown, potentially confounding age-related changes in expanded clonotypes. Estimates of total diversity based on one million sequenced T cells were considered lower bounds and underestimates. Observed TCR beta diversity per million T cells fell roughly linearly with age, and a significant reduction was already apparent by age roughly 40.

Unmatched junction bases come to 10, with V trimmed by 1 base and J by 11 bases. Including the terminal cysteine and phenylalanine, the CDR3 comprises 14 residues. The only DNA kept is the CDR3, 42 bases in frame from the first base. Per the germline V gene (reference sequence), LGHDT is the CDR1 and YNNKEL is the CDR2. Systemically healthy Caucasian individuals from Russia, some 40 in total and aged roughly 6 to 100 years, were included as donors. Each donor gave about 9.2 milliliters of peripheral blood, drawn into EDTA-treated Vacutainer tubes. PBMCs were isolated by Ficoll-Paque density-gradient centrifugation, with at least 6 million obtained per sample. Total RNA was extracted from PBMCs with Trizol reagent, with at least 6 micrograms obtained per sample. The percentages of naive CD45RAhigh/CD27high T cells were determined by flow cytometry on a PBMC aliquot from every donor. The library was produced with 5' RACE. The reads were generated on an Illumina HiSeq 2500. A second about 7 to 11 cycle PCR used a sample-barcoded 5' primer and a J-beta primer mix. Each TCR beta cDNA molecule received a unique molecular identifier from a template-switch 5' adaptor carrying 12 random nucleotides. Each sample yielded at least 2.5 million CDR3-containing paired-end reads. First-strand cDNA was synthesized from all RNA with the Mint cDNA synthesis kit, primed by a TRBC-specific oligonucleotide. Following uracil-DNA glycosylase treatment, all cDNA underwent a first 18-cycle PCR with the universal primers M1SS and BC2_uni_R. The published analysis was carried out like this. Normalization of each sample was performed by random selection of 1 million high-quality reads, each carrying a distinct molecular identifier. Reads with shared molecular identifiers were discarded instead of being binned into consensus sequences. MiTCR, with a Q25 quality threshold and the strictest error-elimination algorithm, was used for CDR3 identification, clonotype clustering and error correction. A nonparametric unseen species model with Euler transformation was used to estimate lower-bound total TCR beta diversity. In-frame beta chains were kept once TCRdb had trimmed the public reads at Q25 with fastp and called clones with MiXCR. Rows matching on CDR3 protein sequence are summarized as one entry with the most common DNA and genes. TCRdb's processing, not the study's, gives the V and J calls here. The sample data list hundreds of thousands of distinct CDR3 sequences, and around 40% of these were observed just once. The ten largest clones add up to about 20% of the sample.

The chain is assembled from TRBV3-1 and TRBJ2-5; the central 7 bases match TRBD1. The source of this sequence is a woman aged 55-69 years in good health. Sequencing input: blood. The encoded CDR3 is CASSQGQGSWEQYF. The DNA sequence is as follows: TGTGCCAGCAGCCAAGGACAGGGATCATGGGAGCAGTACTTC.